The entry below describes one T cell receptor beta chain. Its antigen is not identified. Template switching, a step in the protocol, added a universal primer site, and cDNA carried unique molecular identifiers. TCRdb re-called the 5' RACE reads through MiXCR, storing one row per CDR3 protein. This table has around 960,000 distinct CDR3 sequences, 10% to 15% appearing once. This specimen belongs to a study of identical twins. Study findings and constraints: Twins' excess sharing was less marked for out-of-frame beta sequences. In monozygotic twins, models underestimated the sharing of out-of-frame TCR alpha.

Germline values: CDR1 MDHEN, CDR2 SYDVKM. CDR3 size: 20 residues. Trimming took 5 bases from V and 6 from J; bases not matched to a gene: 24. The data were also submitted as part of a second study, on yellow fever vaccine responses in identical twins.

The sequence was obtained from a young woman in good health. V is TRBV28 and J is TRBJ2-2; 7 nucleotides agree with TRBD2. The sequencing input was PBMCs. CDR3 coding DNA: TGTGCCAGCAGTCGAAGTGGACACGACGGGCTGGGGGGGTTCCCCGGGGAGCTGTTTTTT. Translation gives CASSRSGHDGLGGFPGELFF. Drawing the rest from reference TRBV28 and TRBJ2-2, the complete variable domain is DVKVTQSSRYLVKRTGEKVFLECVQDMDHENMFWYRQDPGLGLRLIYFSYDVKMKEKGDIPEGYSVSREKKERFSLILESASTNQTSMYLCASSRSGHDGLGGFPGELFFGEGSRLTVL.